This T cell receptor (beta chain) was sequenced during a study of glioma-infiltrating T cells after dendritic cell vaccination. Study at large: Dendritic cell vaccination trial patients had either newly diagnosed or recurrent glioblastoma. The vaccine used monocyte-derived dendritic cells pulsed overnight with autologous tumor lysate. At biweekly intervals, patients got three intradermal dendritic cell vaccine injections.

Profiling relied on immunoSEQ multiplex PCR, and the TCRdb table lists in-frame clones only, not all of them. The table has 35,000 to 40,000 clones, approximately 80% seen once; the top ten hold roughly 7.7%. PBMC sampling occurred before vaccination, two weeks after the third dose, and at progression. The material was blood, obtained before dendritic cell vaccination. This TCR derives from a human donor with glioblastoma.

CDR3: CSVESGNTDTQYF. CDR3 bases: TGCAGCGTTGAATCGGGAAACACAGATACGCAGTATTTT. This sequence joins TRBV29-1 and TRBJ2-3, with TRBD2 as a possible D gene (5 bases). Germline CDR1 is SQVTM and CDR2 is ANQGSEA. The V gene lost 2 bases and the J gene lost 2 bases, with 8 bases spanning the gap. CDR3 length: 13 residues.